Listed below are T cell receptor beta chains from one sample, sequenced in a study of vaccination and CD4 T cells after COVID-19. TCRdb fed the PCR reads into MiXCR, producing one record per CDR3 protein. The sample lists about 16,000 distinct CDR3 sequences; roughly half were seen once. Which antigens these TCRs recognize remains unknown. Source: cultured CD4+ T cells from blood, taken after SARS-CoV-2 vaccination. The origin of the receptors is a human donor with COVID-19. The CDR3 runs from the conserved cysteine through the conserved F or W. The D gene is left open where the match is weak. Only some rows state a clone size, as once, few, many or a class for expanded clones.

CDR3nt: TGCGCCAGCAGCTTAGACCCGGGACCCCCAAGCTCCTACGAGCAGTACTTC; CDR3aa: CASSLDPGPPSSYEQYF; abundance: once; d_gene: .; v_gene: TRBV5-1; j_gene: TRBJ2-7
CDR3nt: TGTGCCAGCAGCCGTAGCGGGGCTCAAGAGACCCAGTACTTC; CDR3aa: CASSRSGAQETQYF; abundance: few; d_gene: TRBD2; v_gene: TRBV7-9; j_gene: TRBJ2-5
CDR3nt: TGTGCCAGCAGTTCAACAGGCTTGAACACTGAAGCTTTCTTT; CDR3aa: CASSSTGLNTEAFF; abundance: .; d_gene: .; v_gene: TRBV12-3/TRBV12-4; j_gene: TRBJ1-1
CDR3nt: TGTGCCAGCTCACCACAGGGGGCAGCCCAGCCCCAGCATTTT; CDR3aa: CASSPQGAAQPQHF; abundance: .; d_gene: TRBD1; v_gene: TRBV18; j_gene: TRBJ1-5
CDR3nt: TGCAGTGCTCGAGGGGAACAATTGGAAAAACTGTTTTTT; CDR3aa: CSARGEQLEKLFF; abundance: .; d_gene: .; v_gene: TRBV20-1; j_gene: TRBJ1-4
CDR3nt: TGCAGTGCTCCGACTAGCGGGGGGACAGATACGCAGTATTTT; CDR3aa: CSAPTSGGTDTQYF; abundance: few; d_gene: TRBD2; v_gene: TRBV20-1; j_gene: TRBJ2-3
CDR3nt: TGCGCCAGCAGCCCCCGTCAGGGTGCGGACACTGAAGCTTTCTTT; CDR3aa: CASSPRQGADTEAFF; abundance: .; d_gene: .; v_gene: TRBV4-1; j_gene: TRBJ1-1
CDR3nt: TGTGCCAGCAGTTGGAGATCCGGGACAGGGAATCAGCCCCAGCATTTT; CDR3aa: CASSWRSGTGNQPQHF; abundance: .; d_gene: TRBD1; v_gene: TRBV12-3/TRBV12-4; j_gene: TRBJ1-5
CDR3nt: TGTGCCAGCAGTTACCTCCCGGGACGCCGTAATTCACCCCTCCACTTT; CDR3aa: CASSYLPGRRNSPLHF; abundance: .; d_gene: .; v_gene: TRBV6-5; j_gene: TRBJ1-6
CDR3nt: TGTGCCAGTAGTTCCGGGGAGGGTGGTCAGCCCCAGCATTTT; CDR3aa: CASSSGEGGQPQHF; abundance: .; d_gene: .; v_gene: TRBV19; j_gene: TRBJ1-5
CDR3nt: TGTGCCAGCAGCTCCGAAGCGGGGGGGCTTGATACGCAGTATTTT; CDR3aa: CASSSEAGGLDTQYF; abundance: .; d_gene: TRBD2; v_gene: TRBV9; j_gene: TRBJ2-3
CDR3nt: TGTGCCAGCAGTGACTCTGCTGGCAAGAATGAGCAGTTCTTC; CDR3aa: CASSDSAGKNEQFF; abundance: .; d_gene: .; v_gene: TRBV6-4; j_gene: TRBJ2-1
CDR3nt: TGCAGTGCACCTCAGGGGACGGATACGCAGTATTTT; CDR3aa: CSAPQGTDTQYF; abundance: once; d_gene: .; v_gene: TRBV20-1; j_gene: TRBJ2-3
CDR3nt: TGTGCCAGCAGCTTCATGACGGGCAAGAACACTGAAGCTTTCTTT; CDR3aa: CASSFMTGKNTEAFF; abundance: .; d_gene: .; v_gene: TRBV7-2; j_gene: TRBJ1-1
CDR3nt: TGTGCCAGCAGTTTACGGCTAGCCGATTCCTACGAGCAGTACTTC; CDR3aa: CASSLRLADSYEQYF; abundance: .; d_gene: .; v_gene: TRBV28; j_gene: TRBJ2-7
CDR3nt: TGCGCCAGCCAAGAGAATCTGGGGACAGGGGGCAATCAGCCCCAGCATTTT; CDR3aa: CASQENLGTGGNQPQHF; abundance: .; d_gene: TRBD1; v_gene: TRBV10-2; j_gene: TRBJ1-5
CDR3nt: TGCGCCAGCAGCTTGACCGCAGGGGCAGATACGCAGTATTTT; CDR3aa: CASSLTAGADTQYF; abundance: .; d_gene: .; v_gene: TRBV5-1; j_gene: TRBJ2-3
CDR3nt: TGTGCCACCAGTGATTTGGGCGGGGGCACAGATACGCAGTATTTT; CDR3aa: CATSDLGGGTDTQYF; abundance: few; d_gene: .; v_gene: TRBV24-1; j_gene: TRBJ2-3
CDR3nt: TGTGCCAGCAGAAAGGAACGAAGGACCCTTGGCTATGGCTACACCTTC; CDR3aa: CASRKERRTLGYGYTF; abundance: few; d_gene: .; v_gene: TRBV6-1; j_gene: TRBJ1-2
CDR3nt: TGCGCCAGCAGCCAAGAACAAAACAGGGGCAACACTGAAGCTTTCTTT; CDR3aa: CASSQEQNRGNTEAFF; abundance: .; d_gene: TRBD1; v_gene: TRBV4-1; j_gene: TRBJ1-1
CDR3nt: TGTGCCAGCAGTTTAGCTGGCGGTCGTGGCGGGGCCAACGTCCTGACTTTC; CDR3aa: CASSLAGGRGGANVLTF; abundance: few; d_gene: .; v_gene: TRBV12-3/TRBV12-4; j_gene: TRBJ2-6
CDR3nt: TGTGCCAGCAGCCTAGCGGGGGGGGGGCAAGAGACCCAGTACTTC; CDR3aa: CASSLAGGGQETQYF; abundance: .; d_gene: TRBD2; v_gene: TRBV5-4; j_gene: TRBJ2-5
CDR3nt: TGTGCCAGCAGCTTAGTAAGCGGCAACTTAGGAGGGCAACTCGAGCAGTACTTC; CDR3aa: CASSLVSGNLGGQLEQYF; abundance: .; d_gene: .; v_gene: TRBV7-8; j_gene: TRBJ2-7
CDR3nt: TGTGCCAGCAGTGACTCGATCCACTCGGGGGGCTACACCTTC; CDR3aa: CASSDSIHSGGYTF; abundance: few; d_gene: .; v_gene: TRBV6-4; j_gene: TRBJ1-2